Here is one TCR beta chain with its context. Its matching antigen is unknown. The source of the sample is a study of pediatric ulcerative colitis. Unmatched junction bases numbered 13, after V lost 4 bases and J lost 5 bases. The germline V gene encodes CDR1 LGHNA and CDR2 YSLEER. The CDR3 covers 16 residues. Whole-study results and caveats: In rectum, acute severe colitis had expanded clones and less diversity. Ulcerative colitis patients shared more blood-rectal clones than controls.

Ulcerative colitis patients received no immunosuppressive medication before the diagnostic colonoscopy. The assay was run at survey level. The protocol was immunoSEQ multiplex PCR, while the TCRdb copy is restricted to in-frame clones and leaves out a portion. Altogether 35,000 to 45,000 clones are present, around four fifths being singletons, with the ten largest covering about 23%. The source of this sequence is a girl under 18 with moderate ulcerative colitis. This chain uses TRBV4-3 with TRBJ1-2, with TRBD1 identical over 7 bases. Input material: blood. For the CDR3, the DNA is TGCGCCAGCAGCCCCCGAACAGGGGCCGCGGGGTATGGCTACACCTTC. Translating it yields CASSPRTGAAGYGYTF.